This T cell receptor (beta chain) came from a study of siplizumab effects on memory and regulatory T cells. Trimming removed 0 bases at V and 4 bases at J, with 10 bases between. The CDR3 spans 15 residues. Germline CDR1 reads MGHDK; CDR2 reads SYGVNS. Whole-study findings and limits: Neither a naive nor a memory phenotype was assignable to roughly 80-95% of proliferating CD4+ or CD8+ clones.

TCRdb's copy holds only in-frame clones and misses some; the assay was immunoSEQ multiplex PCR. This sample has roughly 9,900 clones; approximately 42% occur once, and the top ten carry approximately 9%. Mixed lymphocyte reaction cells were cocultured at 37°C for about 6 days. CFSE-stained responder and Violet Dye-stained stimulator PBMCs were mixed 1:1. Concerning this clone itself: Antigen unknown.

The chain has TRBV25-1 and TRBJ1-3; D is perhaps TRBD1 (5 bases). The sequenced sample consisted of CFSE-low (dividing) CD4+ T cells sorted from an allogeneic mixed lymphocyte reaction. This receptor was obtained from a human donor in good health; the cells came from an allogeneic mixed lymphocyte reaction. This CDR3 is CASSEYGAAGNTIYF. The DNA for the CDR3 is TGTGCCAGCAGTGAATACGGGGCTGCCGGAAACACCATATATTTT.